What follows is one T cell receptor beta chain and its context. Antigen unknown. A J-beta primer mix and a sample-barcoded 5' primer were used in a second PCR of roughly 6 to 11 cycles. MiXCR was run by TCRdb on the 5' RACE reads, yielding one entry per CDR3 protein. Among 850,000 to 1,000,000 distinct CDR3 sequences listed, roughly 51% were seen once. In germline, CDR1 is SGHTA, CDR2 FQGNSA. Trimming stripped 1 base from V and 5 bases from J, with 9 bases between. The CDR3 covers 14 residues. Caucasian, healthy and from Russia, the donors were aged between roughly 6 and 95. Samples each had at least 5 micrograms of total RNA extracted. These data come from a study of blood T cells in healthy people across ages. Whole-study findings and limits: Strong correlation was found linking TCR beta diversity to naive T cell percentage. What prevented conclusive comparison of naive and antigen-experienced cells was that PBMCs were unsorted.

The TCR originated in a woman aged 55 to 70 in good health. The chain recombines TRBV7-2 with TRBJ2-1; D is ambiguous. Material for sequencing was blood. The DNA for the CDR3 is TGTGCCAGCAGCTTAGGTATCCCCAACAATGAGCAGTTCTTC. Translation: CASSLGIPNNEQFF.